This TCR beta chain was sequenced during a study of response to subunit inactivated influenza vaccine. Study conclusions and caveats: Authors proposed each seasonal influenza vaccination draws in few new T cells.

The CDR3 is 14 residues long. Losses at the gene ends were 6 bases for V and 9 bases for J; bases not matched to a gene: 7. Germline values: CDR1 DFQATT, CDR2 SNEGSKA (reference sequence). MiXCR, applied by TCRdb to the RT-PCR reads, yields one record per CDR3 protein. The table records more than 400,000 distinct CDR3 sequences, 6.5% to 8% of them present only once. With regard to this clonotype: Its cognate antigen is unknown.

Sequencing was performed on PBMCs from blood, taken around 25 months after vaccination. The chain carries TRBV20-1 and TRBJ2-1; TRBD2 matches at 14 bases. This sequence originates from a man in his fifties or sixties who received an inactivated influenza vaccine. The CDR3 loop reads CSARLAGGPLEQFF. The DNA of the CDR3 is TGCAGTGCCCGACTAGCGGGAGGGCCGCTTGAGCAGTTCTTC.